This T cell receptor (beta chain) was identified during a study of T cells expressing NK-cell markers. Study at large: In sorted CD3+CD56+NKG2C+, CD3+CD56+NKG2C- and CD3+CD56-NKG2C+ T cells, TCR beta repertoires were obtained. Points from the study as a whole: These clonotypes also led the CD3+CD56-NKG2C+ fraction in several donors. A range of about 1.0-7.0% of CD8+ T cells consisted of dominant NKG2C+ clonotypes in 5 to 7 donors.

With respect to this clonotype: The antigen is unknown.

CDR1 SNHLY and CDR2 FYNNEI come from the germline V gene. The CDR3 has 15 residues. TCRdb derives one entry per CDR3 protein from the 5' RACE reads, leaving out DNA. This table lists fewer than 300,000 distinct CDR3 sequences. This chain uses TRBV2 with TRBJ2-3; the TCRdb D gene call, TRBD1, has no DNA to confirm it. This TCR was recovered from a woman between 18 and 70 years old in good health. Sample: blood T cells: a sorted CD56 or NKG2C T cell subset, CD4+ or CD8+ T cells, or bulk PBMC T cells (not recorded which). CDR3 sequence: CASSVDRDSTDTQYF.